The 7 T cell receptor beta chains below come from one sample, sequenced in a study of blood T cell repertoires in COVID-19 (dated by TCRdb to the early 2020s). Receptor amplification or capture employed the immunoSEQ multiplex PCR assay. What TCRdb holds here is the immuneACCESS table cut down to in-frame rearrangements. Part of the clones is not present; checked against another copy, under half of the missing clones reflect an unresolved V gene, and the others are unexplained. The sample includes about 370,000 clones, with about 87% observed a single time. Together, the top ten hold about 10% of the sample. Sequenced sample: peripheral blood. The origin of the receptors is a woman aged 25 to 45 with COVID-19, enrolled during active disease.

V is TRBV18 and J is TRBJ2-4; TRBD1 might be the D (6 bases). Germline CDR1 and CDR2: KGHSH and LQKENI. This CDR3 comprises 14 residues. With 1 base removed from V and 6 bases from J, the gap between germline ends came to 10 bases. CDR3 amino acids: CASSPLDRPNIQYF. The CDR3 DNA reads TGTGCCAGCTCACCACTGGACAGACCAAACATTCAGTACTTC.

V and J are TRBV2 and TRBJ2-1, with a weak D call TRBD1 (6 bases). The germline V gene encodes CDR1 SNHLY and CDR2 FYNNEI. The CDR3 has 16 residues. V lost 6 bases to trimming and J lost 4 bases, with 19 bases between them. The CDR3 DNA sequence: TGTGCCAGCAGGCACCGGGACAAAGATTCTTACAATGAGCAGTTCTTC. It is translated as CASRHRDKDSYNEQFF.

CDR3 bases: TGTGCCAGTAGTATCTTGACTCGCCAAGACAATGAGCAGTTCTTC. It translates to CASSILTRQDNEQFF. This rearrangement joins TRBV19 to TRBJ2-1; D gene ambiguous. CDR1 LNHDA and CDR2 SQIVND come from the germline V gene (reference sequence). The CDR3 sequence is 15 residues long. Deletions cut 3 bases from V and 5 bases from J, with 14 bases between.

This chain connects TRBV19 to TRBJ1-6; 8 bases map to TRBD1. Germline V gene sequence: CDR1 LNHDA, CDR2 SQIVND (reference sequence). This CDR3 comprises 15 residues. The V gene end was trimmed by 3 bases and the J gene end by 4 bases; junction bases not matched to a gene: 2. This CDR3 reads CASSIRTGYNSPLHF. For the CDR3, the DNA is TGTGCCAGTAGTATCCGGACAGGGTATAATTCACCCCTCCACTTT.

The chain joins TRBV4-1 to TRBJ2-7, with 7 bases matching TRBD1. Looked up from germline, CDR1 is MGHRA and CDR2 is YSYEKL. V lost 1 base, J lost 1 base, and 7 bases stayed unmatched. The CDR3 spans 16 residues. The CDR3 DNA reads as TGCGCCAGCAGCCAAGGTCTGACAGGGCGATCCTACGAGCAGTACTTC. It specifies CASSQGLTGRSYEQYF.

This chain uses TRBV9 with TRBJ2-2, with 8 bases aligning to TRBD1. Germline V gene data show CDR1 as SGDLS and CDR2 as YYNGEE. The V and J ends lost 6 bases and 2 bases, in that order; junction bases with no gene match: 6. This CDR3 contains 15 residues. The CDR3 loop is CASNDRGPNTGELFF. CDR3 in DNA: TGTGCCAGCAACGACAGGGGCCCTAACACCGGGGAGCTGTTTTTT.

This clone was seen more than once but under ten times. The sample holds other DNA sequences that translate to the same CDR3. V gene TRBV18 combines with J gene TRBJ1-5, with D unresolved. With 2 bases removed from V and 2 bases from J, the gap between germline ends came to 7 bases. CDR1 and CDR2 (germline): KGHSH, LQKENI. This CDR3 comprises 14 residues. The CDR3 nucleotides read TGTGCCAGCTCACCAGGTAGAGGCAATCAGCCCCAGCATTTT. It is translated as CASSPGRGNQPQHF.